Shown below are 10 T cell receptor beta chains from a single sample sequenced in a study of cytomegalovirus exposure and HLA in healthy donors. Primers: 60 Vbeta forward and 13 Jbeta reverse. The protocol was immunoSEQ multiplex PCR, while the TCRdb copy is restricted to in-frame clones and leaves out a portion. The sample has about 120,000 clones; 60% to 80% are singletons. The sample was PBMCs. The receptors come from a woman aged 45-65 years in good health and CMV-seronegative.

The rearrangement uses TRBV27 and TRBJ2-7, with D tentatively TRBD2 (5 bases). The V gene's germline CDR1 is MNHEY and CDR2 SMNVEV (reference sequence). The CDR3 has 14 amino acids. Trimming left V 4 bases short and J 4 bases short, with 14 bases between. The CDR3 protein is CASSWRDTGYEQYF. The CDR3 nucleotides are TGTGCCAGCAGTTGGCGCGACACGGGATACGAGCAGTACTTC.

The V gene is TRBV15, the J gene TRBJ2-5; a possible D gene is TRBD2 (5 bases). The tail of the sequence fits TRBJ2-7 better, so the J call may be wrong. CDR3 length equals 17 residues. Per the germline V gene, CDR1 is LNHNV and CDR2 is YYDKDF (reference sequence). CDR3 region: CATSSRTRPPLSYEQYF. The CDR3 nucleotides are TGTGCCACCAGCAGCAGGACTCGACCTCCACTATCCTACGAGCAGTACTTC.

The CDR3 protein is CASSWTGEGNQPQHF. The CDR3, as DNA: TGTGCCAGCAGTTGGACAGGGGAAGGCAATCAGCCCCAGCATTTT. The chain couples TRBV28 to TRBJ1-5, with 9 bases fitting TRBD1. The CDR3 is made up of 15 amino acids. CDR1 is MDHEN, CDR2 SYDVKM, per germline. Trimming took 4 bases from V and 2 from J; bases not matched to a gene: 3.

A few counts support this clone. The chain couples TRBV7-2 to TRBJ1-1; D perhaps matches TRBD1 (6 bases). Germline-derived CDR1 and CDR2 are SGHTA and FQGNSA. This CDR3 has 15 residues. V lost 5 bases to trimming and J lost 0 bases, with 13 bases between them. The CDR3 sequence: CASSPRGGVNTEAFF. In DNA, the CDR3 is TGTGCCAGCAGCCCGCGGGGGGGCGTGAACACTGAAGCTTTCTTT.

The chain uses TRBV28 and TRBJ2-7; 9 bases are shared with TRBD2. This CDR3 spans 18 amino acids. V trimming: 3 bases; J trimming: 6 bases; junction bases outside the gene matches: 18. Germline V gives CDR1 MDHEN, CDR2 SYDVKM. CDR3 in amino acids: CASSFPTSGTSLGCEQYF. The DNA of the CDR3 is TGTGCCAGCAGTTTCCCGACGTCCGGGACTAGCCTAGGGTGCGAGCAGTACTTC.

The genes are TRBV5-1 and TRBJ2-5; 7 nucleotides align to TRBD1. The CDR3 sequence is 15 residues long. V lost 5 bases to trimming and J lost 2 bases; unmatched junction nucleotides: 9. The germline V gene encodes CDR1 SGHRS and CDR2 YFSETQ. The CDR3 region is CASSPHGTVQETQYF. The CDR3 bases are TGCGCCAGCAGTCCCCATGGGACAGTTCAAGAGACCCAGTACTTC.

This clone was found a few times. This chain joins TRBV9 and TRBJ2-7; 9 bases map to TRBD1. The length of the CDR3 is 15 residues. Germline lookup yields CDR1 SGDLS and CDR2 YYNGEE. V shed 3 bases and J 0 bases; nucleotides not matched to a gene: 4. The CDR3: CASSGGQGSSYEQYF. CDR3 bases: TGTGCCAGCAGCGGAGGACAGGGGAGCTCCTACGAGCAGTACTTC.

This rearrangement joins TRBV28 to TRBJ2-5; D might be TRBD1 or TRBD2, each matching 6 bases. TRBJ2-7 matches the DNA end more closely, so the J call is doubtful. The CDR3 contains 14 residues. Germline values: CDR1 MDHEN, CDR2 SYDVKM. The CDR3 reads CASSIAEGAYEQYF. CDR3 DNA: TGTGCCAGCAGCATAGCGGAGGGGGCCTACGAGCAGTACTTC.

The chain uses TRBV9 and TRBJ1-2, with TRBD1 matching 7 bases. The CDR3 contains 13 residues. Losses at the gene ends were 4 bases for V and 2 bases for J; bases not matched to a gene: 2. Germline assignment: CDR1 SGDLS and CDR2 YYNGEE. CDR3 amino acids: CASSPTGNYGYTF. The CDR3 DNA reads as TGTGCCAGCAGCCCGACAGGGAACTATGGCTACACCTTC.

The rearrangement links TRBV7-2 to TRBJ2-7; TRBD2 matches at 14 bases. The J segment lost 1 base and the V segment lost 6 bases, leaving 5 bases of the junction unmatched. This CDR3 region has 16 residues. Per germline, CDR1 SGHTA and CDR2 FQGNSA. The CDR3: CASRGLAGDLSYEQYF. DNA for the CDR3: TGTGCCAGCAGGGGACTAGCGGGGGACTTATCCTACGAGCAGTACTTC.